This T cell receptor (beta chain) was captured by sequencing in a study of blood T cell repertoires in COVID-19. Study information: Material from acute and convalescent COVID-19 was sourced from the United States, Italy and Spain. Sample material is recorded as cDNA or gDNA derived from T cells, B-cell-depleted T cells, or PBMCs.

Authors' data handling: Amplification of reference gene primers provided the estimated nucleated cell counts. The table came from immunoSEQ multiplex PCR; TCRdb's copy has only in-frame clones and leaves some out. For V, J and clone size, that table is used; D and trimming come from the DNA. The table lists over 150,000 clones, about 73% of them singletons. The CDR3 is 18 amino acids. Germline V gene sequence: CDR1 LGHNT, CDR2 FRNRAP. V gave up 0 bases and J gave up 1 base, with 13 bases separating them. The chain uses TRBV12-5 and TRBJ2-6, with a tentative D call TRBD1 (5 bases). The receptor was derived from a man at least 80 years old with acute or convalescent COVID-19. The specimen sequenced was peripheral blood. The CDR3 sequence: CASGLVTGRLSGANVLTF. The CDR3 nucleotides read TGTGCTAGTGGTTTGGTAACAGGTCGATTATCTGGGGCCAACGTCCTGACTTTC.